This T cell receptor beta chain was recorded in a study of CD4 and CD8 cells across lung adenocarcinoma regions. TCRdb reanalysed the PCR reads using MiXCR and keeps one entry per CDR3 protein. Of some 16,000 distinct CDR3 sequences listed, less than 55% were seen once; the top ten hold over 25%. As for this clonotype: One junction end disagrees with the germline gene, perhaps due to a read error.

The CDR3 is 14 amino acids. Germline V gene data show CDR1 as MNHEY and CDR2 as SVGAGI. Samples came from patients with localized non-small cell lung adenocarcinoma. This receptor was taken from a female donor with lung adenocarcinoma. The CD4 and CD8 labels of this study may be unreliable. V is TRBV6-5 and J is TRBJ2-1; possible D gene TRBD2, 5 bases. Sample: CD8+ T cells from the center of a lung tumor. CDR3 sequence (DNA): TGTGCCAGCAGTTACGGTAGAGCAACCGGGGAGCTGTACTTC. This sequence encodes CASSYGRATGELYF.